The 6 T cell receptor beta chains below come from one sample, sequenced in a study of cytomegalovirus exposure and HLA in healthy donors. Primers included in the PCR were 60 Vbeta and 13 Jbeta primers. The table came from immunoSEQ multiplex PCR; TCRdb's copy has only in-frame clones and leaves some out. This table has some 130,000 clones, more than 70% appearing once. Sequenced input: PBMCs. The receptors here all came from a man aged 25-45 years in good health and CMV-seronegative.

Concerning this clone: Other DNA sequences of this sample code for an identical CDR3. The CDR3 spells CASSSGQGAGDTQYF. CDR3 coding DNA: TGCGCCAGCAGCTCCGGACAGGGGGCGGGAGATACGCAGTATTTT. This chain connects TRBV5-1 to TRBJ2-3; 11 bases map to TRBD1. CDR1 and CDR2 from the germline V gene are SGHRS and YFSETQ. V was pared by 3 bases and J by 5 bases, with 5 bases of the junction left unmatched. The CDR3 totals 15 residues.

The CDR3 DNA reads TGTGCCAGCAGTGTTGAGGACTATGGCTACACCTTC. Translating it yields CASSVEDYGYTF. The V gene is TRBV6-1, the J gene TRBJ1-2, with D uncertain. The CDR3 loop spans 12 amino acids. Deletions cut 4 bases from V and 3 bases from J, with 6 bases between. The V gene's germline CDR1 is MNHNS and CDR2 SASEGT.

This clone has only a few counts. This sequence joins TRBV19 and TRBJ2-6; D is uncertain. Trimming cost V 5 bases and J 2 bases, with 10 bases left between them. Germline-derived CDR1 and CDR2 are LNHDA and SQIVND (reference sequence). The CDR3 totals 15 residues. CDR3 sequence reads: CASSSAQAGANVLTF. CDR3 DNA sequence: TGTGCCAGTAGTTCGGCCCAGGCTGGGGCCAACGTCCTGACTTTC. The whole variable domain, filled in from reference TRBV19 and TRBJ2-6, reads DGGITQSPKYLFRKEGQNVTLSCEQNLNHDAMYWYRQDPGQGLRLIYYSQIVNDFQKGDIAEGYSVSREKKESFPLTVTSAQKNPTAFYLCASSSAQAGANVLTFGAGSRLTVL.

The V call is TRBV7-9, the J call TRBJ1-4; possible D gene TRBD1, 6 bases. With 5 bases removed from V and 3 bases from J, the gap between germline ends came to 13 bases. The CDR3 has 15 residues. Germline loops: CDR1 SEHNR, CDR2 FQNEAQ (reference sequence). Here the CDR3 reads CASSKQGSANEKLFF. Here the CDR3 DNA reads TGTGCCAGCAGCAAACAGGGTTCGGCTAATGAAAAACTGTTTTTT.

CDR3 loop: CASRRGSTNEKLFF. The CDR3 region has the DNA TGTGCCAGCCGGAGAGGGTCAACTAATGAAAAACTGTTTTTT. V is TRBV27 and J is TRBJ1-4; D not resolved. CDR1 and CDR2 from the germline V gene are MNHEY and SMNVEV (reference sequence). The V end was cut by 8 bases, the J end by 0 bases, with 10 bases between. This CDR3 contains 14 residues.

This clone appeared a few times. V usage is TRBV11-2 and J usage is TRBJ1-1; TRBD1 matches at 7 bases. CDR1 and CDR2 (germline): SGHAT, FQNNGV. The CDR3 loop spans 14 amino acids. Germline trimming cut 5 bases from V and 7 bases from J; bases unmatched to any gene: 10. DNA of the CDR3: TGTGCCAGCAGCCCCCGGGACAGCAGCGATGAAGCTTTCTTT. Its protein product is CASSPRDSSDEAFF.